This T cell receptor beta chain was recovered during a study of blood T cell repertoires in COVID-19. As for the study in general: Acute and convalescent COVID-19 specimens originated in the United States, Italy and Spain.

As to this clone: Additional DNA sequences in this sample encode the identical CDR3.

V dropped 5 bases and J dropped 8; count of bases not matched to a gene: 1. The CDR3 runs to 14 residues. Germline V gene data show CDR1 as ENHRY and CDR2 as SYGVKD. The data were produced by immunoSEQ multiplex PCR, yet TCRdb's version contains in-frame clones alone and is incomplete. This sample has hundreds of thousands of clones, with 65% to 90% found just once. The TCR was taken from a man between 45 and 60 years old with active or convalescent COVID-19. V usage is TRBV10-3 and J usage is TRBJ2-1, with 15 positions matching TRBD2. Sequencing was performed on peripheral blood. The CDR3 coding sequence is TGTGCCATCAGTCGGACTAGCGGGAGGGATGAGCAGTTCTTC. Translated: CAISRTSGRDEQFF.